This paragraph covers one T cell receptor (beta chain) sequence. This clone's antigen is unknown. No base-level quality is on record; no much larger clone is a single base apart. Genomic DNA was extracted from sorted cells for sequencing of the TCRbeta CDR3 region. The immunoSEQ Assay was used to sequence the TCRbeta CDR3 regions. TCRdb took this table from immuneACCESS and kept in-frame rearrangements with V and J called. Such tables lack part of the clones; where checked against another copy, unresolved V genes explain under half of the gap, and the rest is unexplained. This sample gives 66,000 or so clones in total; approximately 81% of them show up just once. The top ten constitute around 0.47% of the sample. From its cysteine to its phenylalanine, the CDR3 spans 17 amino acids. This entry keeps only the CDR3 DNA: 51 bases, framed from base 1. Relative to germline, V is missing 0 bases and J is missing 4 bases, with 8 bases of the junction outside any gene match. The germline V gene encodes CDR1 LGHNA and CDR2 YSLEER.

Patients with autoimmune disease history or receiving systemic immunosuppression were excluded from the trial. Peripheral blood for TCR sequencing was drawn from every dose cohort at baseline, at cycle 4 day 1 and at cycle 7 day 1. Samples came from an open-label, multicenter, first-in-human phase I dose-escalation trial of ivuxolimab. Adults with locally advanced or metastatic melanoma, renal cell, hepatocellular, or head and neck squamous cell carcinoma were enrolled in the trial. Before TCR sequencing, CD4+ T cells and CD8+ T cells from peripheral blood were sorted into separate populations. The data were obtained in a study of OX40 agonist ivuxolimab in advanced cancers. Turning to the overall study: Ivuxolimab, which targeted the costimulatory receptor OX40 (CD134), was an agonistic, fully human IgG2 monoclonal antibody. Partial responses were achieved by three dose-escalation patients, of whom one had hepatocellular carcinoma and two had cutaneous melanoma. In the dose-escalation cohort, 65% to 85% of patients were male, and the mean age was approximately 60 years with a range of about 20 to 79. Among the approximately 50 dose-escalation patients, roughly 20 had hepatocellular carcinoma, roughly 15 melanoma, 9 renal cell carcinoma and 9 head and neck cancer. The purpose of peripheral TCRbeta sequencing was to test whether ivuxolimab changed TCR sequence diversity and led to clonal T-cell expansion. The paper covers the monotherapy dose-escalation part of the phase I ivuxolimab trial, which included N of about 50 patients. Intravenous ivuxolimab was administered to patients every 2 weeks at six dose levels: 0.01, 0.1, 0.3, 1.5, 3 and 10 mg/kg. Patients were allowed to have had prior anti-PD-1, anti-PD-L1 or anti-CTLA-4 therapy, and more than 30% of the dose-escalation patients had previously received checkpoint inhibitors.

Points the paper makes about the study in general: After ivuxolimab, expanded clones were on average more numerous among CD8+ T cells than among CD4+ T cells. Low levels of normalized T-cell clonal expansion were also seen in some patients who did not respond. Antigen specificity was not determined for the clonally expanded peripheral T cells. Partial responders in the 0.1-3.0 mg/kg groups had among the lowest normalized peripheral clonal expansion, especially among CD8+ T cells. At doses from 0.1 to 3.0 mg/kg, clonal expansion was seen in both CD4+ and CD8+ blood T cells between baseline and week 6.

The chain uses TRBV4-3 and TRBJ2-3; TRBD2 lines up with 9 middle nucleotides. The receptor was derived from an adult with an advanced solid tumor such as melanoma, head and neck, liver or kidney cancer. The sample consisted of CD4+ or CD8+ T cells sorted from blood, taken in a trial of the OX40 agonist ivuxolimab. The CDR3 loop reads CASSQELGGRGPDTQYF. The sequenced DNA: TGCGCCAGCAGCCAAGAGTTGGGCGGGAGGGGGCCAGATACGCAGTATTTT.